These 16 T cell receptor beta chains came from one sample sequenced in a study of cytomegalovirus exposure and HLA in healthy donors. Clones were read by immunoSEQ multiplex PCR, and TCRdb kept only the in-frame ones, dropping some. The sample records about 54,000 clones, approximately 90% being singletons. The specimen was PBMCs. These receptors were obtained from a woman aged 18-29 years in good health and CMV-seropositive.

V gene TRBV2 combines with J gene TRBJ1-2; TRBD1 is a possible D gene (5 bases). From germline, CDR1 is SNHLY and CDR2 FYNNEI. V was clipped by 6 bases and J by 2 bases, with 10 bases between them. The CDR3 spans 13 residues. Here the CDR3 reads CASSADRNYGYTF. The CDR3 DNA reads as TGTGCCAGCAGCGCCGACAGAAACTATGGCTACACCTTC.

The V call is TRBV10-2, the J call TRBJ1-3, with D perhaps matching TRBD1 (5 bases). This CDR3 contains 16 residues. V lost 6 bases, J lost 0 bases, and 15 bases lay in between. CDR1 and CDR2 from the germline V gene are WSHSY and SAAADI. CDR3 in DNA: TGCGCCAGCAGCAGATCGGGGGTTTTCTCTGGAAACACCATATATTTT. As protein: CASSRSGVFSGNTIYF.

This clone was counted once. The chain combines TRBV9 with TRBJ1-1; unclear D gene. Germline V gene lookup returns CDR1 SGDLS and CDR2 YYNGEE. The CDR3 spans 14 residues. V lost 3 bases and J 0 bases, leaving 9 bases between the germline ends. CDR3: CASSAQDMNTEAFF. The CDR3 coding sequence is TGTGCCAGCAGCGCTCAAGACATGAACACTGAAGCTTTCTTT.

This chain connects TRBV11-1 to TRBJ2-1; 8 bases match TRBD1. The trim removed 2 bases at V and 7 bases at J, leaving 13 bases unmatched. Germline V gene sequence: CDR1 SGHAT, CDR2 FQDESV (reference sequence). The CDR3 sequence is 17 residues long. The CDR3 sequence: CASSLSSETGVKNEQFF. CDR3 bases: TGTGCCAGCAGCTTAAGTAGTGAGACAGGGGTTAAGAATGAGCAGTTCTTC.

The chain uses TRBV7-9 and TRBJ1-2, with 12 bases aligning to TRBD1. The CDR3 contains 15 residues. Germline lookup yields CDR1 SEHNR and CDR2 FQNEAQ (reference sequence). The V and J ends lost 5 bases and 6 bases, in that order; junction bases with no gene match: 7. Here the CDR3 reads CASSLGQGALHGYTF. In DNA, the CDR3 is TGTGCCAGCAGCCTGGGACAGGGGGCTCTCCATGGCTACACCTTC.

The gene calls are TRBV4-1 and TRBJ2-1, with D maybe TRBD2 (6 bases). In germline, CDR1 is MGHRA, CDR2 YSYEKL. This CDR3 spans 15 amino acids. V lost 3 bases and J 0 bases, leaving 9 bases between the germline ends. The CDR3 DNA reads TGCGCCAGCAGCCAGGCCGGGAGCTCCTACAATGAGCAGTTCTTC. Its protein product is CASSQAGSSYNEQFF.

The chain is built from TRBV15 and TRBJ2-5; TRBD2 is a possible D gene (7 bases). Germline V gives CDR1 LNHNV, CDR2 YYDKDF (reference sequence). This CDR3 comprises 15 residues. Trimming stripped 1 base from V and 5 bases from J, with 14 bases between. The CDR3 bases are TGTGCCACCAGCAGAGCTAGGGGGGGATGGGAGACCCAGTACTTC. Residues: CATSRARGGWETQYF.

V is TRBV9 and J is TRBJ1-1; D remains unclear. CDR1 is SGDLS, CDR2 YYNGEE, per germline. This CDR3 has 12 amino acids. Trimming left V 4 bases short and J 2 bases short, with 6 bases between. The CDR3 loop is CASSRENTEAFF. As DNA, the CDR3 is TGTGCCAGCAGCCGGGAAAACACTGAAGCTTTCTTT.

The chain employs TRBV28 and TRBJ2-1; 14 nucleotides line up with TRBD2. V dropped 4 bases and J dropped 7; count of bases not matched to a gene: 6. The CDR3 covers 16 residues. Looked up from germline, CDR1 is MDHEN and CDR2 is SYDVKM. In nucleotides, the CDR3 is TGTGCCAGCAGTTCGGGACTAGCGGGGGATCCGAATGAGCAGTTCTTC. This encodes CASSSGLAGDPNEQFF.

The V call is TRBV6-1, the J call TRBJ2-1; D is perhaps TRBD2 (7 bases). Germline V gives CDR1 MNHNS, CDR2 SASEGT. With 0 bases removed from V and 8 bases from J, the gap between germline ends came to 14 bases. The CDR3 sequence is 15 residues long. This chain's CDR3 is CASSEAGGGPDEQFF. In DNA, the CDR3 is TGTGCCAGCAGTGAAGCAGGGGGGGGGCCGGATGAGCAGTTCTTC.

V is TRBV9 and J is TRBJ2-3; D gene uncertain. Trimming removed 0 bases from V and 1 base from J, with 15 bases in between. The germline CDR1 and CDR2 sequences are SGDLS and YYNGEE. CDR3 length: 17 amino acids. The CDR3 spells CASSVVGDLAGTDTQYF. The CDR3 bases are TGTGCCAGCAGCGTAGTTGGAGACTTGGCCGGCACAGATACGCAGTATTTT.

The chain recombines TRBV6-5 with TRBJ1-3, with 7 nucleotides matching TRBD1. V was pared by 6 bases and J by 4 bases, with 6 bases of the junction left unmatched. Germline values: CDR1 MNHEY, CDR2 SVGAGI. The CDR3 totals 14 residues. CDR3 sequence: CASSDRAVGNTIYF. The DNA for the CDR3 is TGTGCCAGCAGCGACAGGGCTGTAGGAAACACCATATATTTT.

The V and J genes are TRBV6-5 and TRBJ2-1; D possibly corresponds to TRBD1 (6 bases). Trimming took 5 bases from V and 3 from J, leaving 11 bases between them. Germline V CDR1 and CDR2: MNHEY, SVGAGI. The CDR3 sequence is 14 residues long. CDR3 in amino acids: CASSQDRIYNEQFF. CDR3 coding DNA: TGTGCCAGCAGTCAGGACAGAATCTACAATGAGCAGTTCTTC.

V gene TRBV6-4 combines with J gene TRBJ2-2; 9 nucleotides match TRBD1. CDR3 length: 14 amino acids. Per germline, CDR1 MRHNA and CDR2 SNTAGT. The J segment lost 5 bases and the V segment lost 5 bases, leaving 3 bases of the junction unmatched. As DNA, the CDR3 is TGTGCCAGCAGTCCCGGACAGGGGACCGGGGAGCTGTTTTTT. It encodes CASSPGQGTGELFF.

The V gene is TRBV2, the J gene TRBJ1-1, with 7 positions matching TRBD1. Trimming cost V 6 bases and J 1 base; bases outside gene matches: 2. CDR1 and CDR2 from the germline V gene are SNHLY and FYNNEI. CDR3 length equals 13 residues. In nucleotides, the CDR3 is TGTGCCAGCAGATACAGGGGGAACACTGAAGCTTTCTTT. Protein: CASRYRGNTEAFF.

CDR3 residues: CASSVGLVTTDTQYF. In DNA, the CDR3 is TGTGCCAGCAGTGTGGGACTAGTAACCACAGATACGCAGTATTTT. The genes are TRBV27 and TRBJ2-3, with 8 bases identical to TRBD2. This CDR3 has 15 amino acids. CDR1 and CDR2 from the germline V gene are MNHEY and SMNVEV (reference sequence). Trimming at V came to 5 bases and at J to 2 bases, leaving 6 bases not matched to a gene.